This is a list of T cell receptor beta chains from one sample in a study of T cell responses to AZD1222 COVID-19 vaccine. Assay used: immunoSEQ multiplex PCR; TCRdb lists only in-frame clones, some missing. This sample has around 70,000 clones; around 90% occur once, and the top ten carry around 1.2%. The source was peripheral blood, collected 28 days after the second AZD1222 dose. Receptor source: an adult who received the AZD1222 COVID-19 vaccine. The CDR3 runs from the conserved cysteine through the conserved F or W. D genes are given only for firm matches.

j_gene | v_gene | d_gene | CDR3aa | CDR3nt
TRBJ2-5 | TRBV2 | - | CASSRWGEETQYF | TGTGCCAGCAGTCGTTGGGGGGAGGAGACCCAGTACTTC
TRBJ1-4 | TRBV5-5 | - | CASSFWGTKNEKLFF | TGTGCCAGCAGCTTTTGGGGGACTAAGAATGAAAAACTGTTTTTT
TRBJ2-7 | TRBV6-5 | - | CASSSRSYEQYF | TGTGCCAGCAGCTCCCGATCCTACGAGCAGTACTTC
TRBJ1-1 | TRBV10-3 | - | CAISERVSGPNTEAFF | TGTGCCATCAGTGAGAGGGTGTCAGGACCGAACACTGAAGCTTTCTTT
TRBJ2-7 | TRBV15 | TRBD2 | CATSEETSGRASYEQYF | TGTGCCACCAGCGAAGAGACTAGCGGGAGGGCTAGCTACGAGCAGTACTTC
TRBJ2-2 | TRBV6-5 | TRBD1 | CATTGANTGELFF | TGTGCTACAACAGGGGCCAACACCGGGGAGCTGTTTTTT
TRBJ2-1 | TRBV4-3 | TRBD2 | CASSQDVAGAGSYNEQFF | TGCGCCAGCAGCCAAGATGTAGCGGGAGCAGGGTCCTACAATGAGCAGTTCTTC
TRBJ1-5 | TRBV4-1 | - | CASSQGWTANQPQHF | TGCGCCAGCAGCCAAGGTTGGACAGCAAATCAGCCCCAGCATTTT
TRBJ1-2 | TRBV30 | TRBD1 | CAWTGQGAHGYTF | TGTGCCTGGACCGGACAGGGGGCGCATGGCTACACCTTC
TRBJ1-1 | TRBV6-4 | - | CASNCTEAFF | TGTGCCAGCAATTGCACTGAAGCTTTCTTT
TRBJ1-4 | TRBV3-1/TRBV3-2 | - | CASSQGLGTNEKLFF | TGTGCCAGCAGCCAAGGTTTGGGGACTAATGAAAAACTGTTTTTT
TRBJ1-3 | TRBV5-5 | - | CASSPGVGTFSGNTIYF | TGTGCCAGCAGCCCAGGGGTCGGAACCTTCTCTGGAAACACCATATATTTT
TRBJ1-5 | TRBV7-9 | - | CASSPQGNQPQHF | TGTGCCAGCAGTCCACAGGGCAATCAGCCCCAGCATTTT
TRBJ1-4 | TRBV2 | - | CASMGGQNEKLFF | TGTGCCAGCATGGGAGGACAAAATGAAAAACTGTTTTTT
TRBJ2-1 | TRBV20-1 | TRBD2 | CSASPEREGLWWNEQFF | TGCAGTGCTAGTCCTGAGCGGGAGGGCCTATGGTGGAATGAGCAGTTCTTC
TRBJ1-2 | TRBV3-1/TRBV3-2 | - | CASSQEEGPRIYGYTF | TGTGCCAGCAGCCAAGAAGAGGGGCCCAGGATCTATGGCTACACCTTC
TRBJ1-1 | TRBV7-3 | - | CASSPRGSPEAFF | TGTGCCAGCAGCCCGCGGGGTTCCCCTGAAGCTTTCTTT
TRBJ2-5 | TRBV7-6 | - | CASSLIGSETQYF | TGTGCCAGCAGCTTGATCGGCTCCGAGACCCAGTACTTC
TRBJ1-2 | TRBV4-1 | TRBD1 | CASSPPRDRDDYGYTF | TGCGCCAGCAGCCCACCTCGGGACAGGGATGACTATGGCTACACCTTC
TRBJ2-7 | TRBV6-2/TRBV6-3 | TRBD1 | CASSRTGWAYEQYF | TGTGCCAGCAGTCGGACAGGGTGGGCCTACGAGCAGTACTTC